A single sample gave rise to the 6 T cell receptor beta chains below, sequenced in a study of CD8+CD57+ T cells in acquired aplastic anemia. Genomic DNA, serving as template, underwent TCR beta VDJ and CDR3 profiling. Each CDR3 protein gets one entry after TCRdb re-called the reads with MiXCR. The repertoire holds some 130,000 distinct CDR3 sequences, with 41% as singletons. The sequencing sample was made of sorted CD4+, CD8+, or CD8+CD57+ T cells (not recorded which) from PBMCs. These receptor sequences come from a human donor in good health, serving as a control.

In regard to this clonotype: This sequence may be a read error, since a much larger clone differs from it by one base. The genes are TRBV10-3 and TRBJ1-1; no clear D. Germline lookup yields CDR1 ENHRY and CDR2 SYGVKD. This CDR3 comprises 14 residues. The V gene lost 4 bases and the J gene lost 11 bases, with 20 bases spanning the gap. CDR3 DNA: TGTGCCATCAGTGGATCAGGCGTTCAATCCTGGGCTTTCTTT. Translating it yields CAISGSGVQSWAFF.

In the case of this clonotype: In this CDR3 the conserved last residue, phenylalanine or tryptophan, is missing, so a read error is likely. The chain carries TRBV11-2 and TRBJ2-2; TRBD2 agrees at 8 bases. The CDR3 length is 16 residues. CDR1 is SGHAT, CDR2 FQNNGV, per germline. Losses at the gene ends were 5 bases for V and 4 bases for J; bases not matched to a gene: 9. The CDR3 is CASSLEGLAGTGELFL. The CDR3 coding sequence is TGTGCCAGCAGCCTCGAAGGGCTAGCGGGCACCGGGGAGCTGTTTCTT.

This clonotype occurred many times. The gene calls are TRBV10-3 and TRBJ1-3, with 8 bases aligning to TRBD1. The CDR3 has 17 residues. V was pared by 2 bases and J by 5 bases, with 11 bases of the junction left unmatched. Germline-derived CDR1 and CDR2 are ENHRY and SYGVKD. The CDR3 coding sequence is TGTGCCATCAGTGAGGGAGACAGGGGTAGCGGGAGAAACACCATATATTTT. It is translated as CAISEGDRGSGRNTIYF.

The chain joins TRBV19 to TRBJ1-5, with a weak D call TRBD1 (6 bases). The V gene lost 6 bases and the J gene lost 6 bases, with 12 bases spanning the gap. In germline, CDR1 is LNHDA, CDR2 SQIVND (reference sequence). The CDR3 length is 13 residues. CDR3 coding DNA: TGTGCCAGTAGCGACAGGTCAGGTCAGCCCCAGCATTTT. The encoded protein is CASSDRSGQPQHF. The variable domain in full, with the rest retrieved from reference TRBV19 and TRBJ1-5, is DGGITQSPKYLFRKEGQNVTLSCEQNLNHDAMYWYRQDPGQGLRLIYYSQIVNDFQKGDIAEGYSVSREKKESFPLTVTSAQKNPTAFYLCASSDRSGQPQHFGDGTRLSIL.

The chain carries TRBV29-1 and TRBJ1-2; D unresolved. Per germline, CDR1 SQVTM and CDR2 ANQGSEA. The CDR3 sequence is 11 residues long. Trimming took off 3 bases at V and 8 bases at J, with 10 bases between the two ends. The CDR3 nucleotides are TGCAGCGTTGAGGATCGCGGGGGCTACACCTTC. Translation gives CSVEDRGGYTF.

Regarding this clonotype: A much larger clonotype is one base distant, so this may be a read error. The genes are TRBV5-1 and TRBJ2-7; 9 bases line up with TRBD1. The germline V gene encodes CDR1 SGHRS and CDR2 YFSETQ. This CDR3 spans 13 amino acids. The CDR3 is CASRKTGGNERYF. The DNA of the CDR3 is TGCGCCAGCAGAAAGACAGGGGGAAACGAGCGGTACTTC.